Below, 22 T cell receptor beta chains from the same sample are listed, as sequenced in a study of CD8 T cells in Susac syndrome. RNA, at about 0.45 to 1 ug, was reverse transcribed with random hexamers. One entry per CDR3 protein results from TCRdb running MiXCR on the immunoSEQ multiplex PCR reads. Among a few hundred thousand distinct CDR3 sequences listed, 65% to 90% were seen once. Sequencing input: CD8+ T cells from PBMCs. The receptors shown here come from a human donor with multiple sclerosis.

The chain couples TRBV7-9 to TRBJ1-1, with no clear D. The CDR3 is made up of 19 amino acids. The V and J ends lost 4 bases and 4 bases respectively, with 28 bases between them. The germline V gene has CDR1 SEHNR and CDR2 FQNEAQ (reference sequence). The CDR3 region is CASSSTRSPYRVSSTEAFF. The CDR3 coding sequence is TGTGCCAGCAGCTCGACGCGAAGTCCGTATCGGGTCTCCAGCACTGAAGCTTTCTTT.

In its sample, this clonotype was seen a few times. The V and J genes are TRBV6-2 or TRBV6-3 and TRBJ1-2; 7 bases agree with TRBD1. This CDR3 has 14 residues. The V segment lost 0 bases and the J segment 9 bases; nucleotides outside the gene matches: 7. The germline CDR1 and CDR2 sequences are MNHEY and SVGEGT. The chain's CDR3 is CASSYSGGQWSYTF. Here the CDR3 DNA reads TGTGCCAGCAGTTACTCCGGGGGACAGTGGAGCTACACCTTC.

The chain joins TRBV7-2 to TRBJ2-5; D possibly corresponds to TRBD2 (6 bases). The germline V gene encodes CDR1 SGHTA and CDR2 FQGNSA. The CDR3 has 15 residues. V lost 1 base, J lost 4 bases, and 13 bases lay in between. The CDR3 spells CASSLVPGVAETQYF. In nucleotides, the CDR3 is TGTGCCAGCAGCTTAGTACCGGGAGTAGCAGAGACCCAGTACTTC. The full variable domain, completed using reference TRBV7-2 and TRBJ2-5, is GAGVSQSPSNKVTEKGKDVELRCDPISGHTALYWYRQSLGQGLEFLIYFQGNSAPDKSGLPSDRFSAERTGGSVSTLTIQRTQQEDSAVYLCASSLVPGVAETQYFGPGTRLLVL.

The CDR3 region is CARSLGDSRPPVSTEAFF. CDR3 in DNA: TGTGCCAGAAGCTTGGGGGACAGCCGGCCACCCGTTAGCACTGAAGCTTTCTTT. V is TRBV5-3 and J is TRBJ1-1; TRBD1 agrees at 7 bases. Being an ORF, TRBV5-3 has a function that is uncertain. The junction had 15 bases not matched to a gene; V was cut back by 0 bases and J by 4 bases. The CDR3 extends over 18 amino acids.

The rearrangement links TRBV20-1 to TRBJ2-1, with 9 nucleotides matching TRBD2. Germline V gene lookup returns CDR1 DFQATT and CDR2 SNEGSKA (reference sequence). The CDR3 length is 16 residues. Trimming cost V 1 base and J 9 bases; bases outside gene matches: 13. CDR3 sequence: CSARGGGDPVGSEQFF. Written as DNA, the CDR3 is TGCAGTGCTAGAGGCGGGGGGGACCCTGTCGGTAGTGAGCAGTTCTTC.

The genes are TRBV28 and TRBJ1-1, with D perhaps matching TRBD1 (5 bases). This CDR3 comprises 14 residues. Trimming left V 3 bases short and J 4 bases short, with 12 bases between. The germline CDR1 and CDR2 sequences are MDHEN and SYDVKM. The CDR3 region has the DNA TGTGCCAGCAGTTTGTTCCGGGGGACCACTGAAGCTTTCTTT. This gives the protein CASSLFRGTTEAFF.

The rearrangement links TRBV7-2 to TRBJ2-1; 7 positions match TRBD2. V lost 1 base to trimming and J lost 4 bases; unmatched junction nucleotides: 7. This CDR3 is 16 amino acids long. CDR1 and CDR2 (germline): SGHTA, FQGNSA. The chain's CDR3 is CASSLDSGGLYNEQFF. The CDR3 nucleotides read TGTGCCAGCAGCTTAGATTCGGGGGGACTATACAATGAGCAGTTCTTC.

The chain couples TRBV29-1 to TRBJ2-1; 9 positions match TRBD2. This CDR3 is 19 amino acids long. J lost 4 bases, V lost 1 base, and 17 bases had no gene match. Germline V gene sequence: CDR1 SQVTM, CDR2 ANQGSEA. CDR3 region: CSVEVPPPFAGGQYNEQFF. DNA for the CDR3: TGCAGCGTTGAAGTTCCCCCTCCATTTGCGGGAGGGCAATACAATGAGCAGTTCTTC.

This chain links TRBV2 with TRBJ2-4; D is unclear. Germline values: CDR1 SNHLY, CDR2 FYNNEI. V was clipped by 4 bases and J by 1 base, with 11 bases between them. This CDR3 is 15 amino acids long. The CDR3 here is CASSGESAAKNIQYF. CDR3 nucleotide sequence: TGTGCCAGCAGTGGGGAATCCGCGGCCAAAAACATTCAGTACTTC.

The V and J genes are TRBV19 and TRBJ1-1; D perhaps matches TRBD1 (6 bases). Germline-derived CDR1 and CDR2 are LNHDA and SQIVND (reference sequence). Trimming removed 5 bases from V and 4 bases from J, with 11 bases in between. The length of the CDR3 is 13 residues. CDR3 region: CASSQGLATEAFF. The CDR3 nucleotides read TGTGCCAGTAGTCAGGGGCTCGCCACTGAAGCTTTCTTT.

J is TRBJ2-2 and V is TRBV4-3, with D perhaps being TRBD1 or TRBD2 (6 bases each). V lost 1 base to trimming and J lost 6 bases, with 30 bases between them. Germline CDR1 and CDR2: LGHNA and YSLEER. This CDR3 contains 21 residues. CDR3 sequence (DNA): TGCGCCAGCAGCCAAGGCATGTCCCGTGGAGTGAGGGGGGTAGTCCCCGGGGAGCTGTTTTTT. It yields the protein CASSQGMSRGVRGVVPGELFF.

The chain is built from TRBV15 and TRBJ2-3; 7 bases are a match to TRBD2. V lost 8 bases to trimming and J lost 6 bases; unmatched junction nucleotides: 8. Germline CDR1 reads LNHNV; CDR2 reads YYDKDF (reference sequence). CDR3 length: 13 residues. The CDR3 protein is CATSGGWEDTQYF. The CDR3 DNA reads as TGTGCCACCTCCGGGGGGTGGGAGGATACGCAGTATTTT.

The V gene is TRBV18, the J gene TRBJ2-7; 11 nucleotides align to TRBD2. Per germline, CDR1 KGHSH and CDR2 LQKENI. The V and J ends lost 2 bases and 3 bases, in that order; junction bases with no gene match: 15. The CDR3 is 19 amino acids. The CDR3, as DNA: TGTGCCAGCTCACCATGGAGACTAGCGGGAAACCGCTACTACTACGAGCAGTACTTC. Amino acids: CASSPWRLAGNRYYYEQYF.

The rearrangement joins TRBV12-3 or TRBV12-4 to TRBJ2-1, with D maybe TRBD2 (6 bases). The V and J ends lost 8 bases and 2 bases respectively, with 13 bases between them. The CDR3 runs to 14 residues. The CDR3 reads CASGDSITYNEQFF. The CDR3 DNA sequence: TGTGCCAGCGGGGACTCCATAACCTACAATGAGCAGTTCTTC.

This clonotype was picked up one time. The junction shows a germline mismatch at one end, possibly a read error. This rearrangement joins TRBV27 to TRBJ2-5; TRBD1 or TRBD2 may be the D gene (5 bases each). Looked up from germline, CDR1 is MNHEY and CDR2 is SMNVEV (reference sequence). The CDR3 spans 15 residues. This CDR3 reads CASSLLGAEQEAQYF. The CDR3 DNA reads TGTGCCAGCAGTCTACTAGGGGCAGAGCAAGAGGCCCAGTACTTC.

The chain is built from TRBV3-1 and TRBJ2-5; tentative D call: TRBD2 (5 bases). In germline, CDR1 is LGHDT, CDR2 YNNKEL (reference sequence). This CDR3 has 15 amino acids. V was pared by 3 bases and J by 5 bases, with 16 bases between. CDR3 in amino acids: CASSQDGDIMETQYF. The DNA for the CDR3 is TGTGCCAGCAGCCAGGACGGGGATATCATGGAGACCCAGTACTTC.

CDR3 in amino acids: CAWSNLLGYTF. Here the CDR3 DNA reads TGTGCCTGGAGCAACTTACTTGGCTACACCTTC. This chain connects TRBV30 to TRBJ1-2; D is unclear. The V and J ends lost 3 bases and 7 bases respectively, with 9 bases between them. Per germline, CDR1 GTSNPN and CDR2 SVGIG (reference sequence). The CDR3 consists of 11 residues.

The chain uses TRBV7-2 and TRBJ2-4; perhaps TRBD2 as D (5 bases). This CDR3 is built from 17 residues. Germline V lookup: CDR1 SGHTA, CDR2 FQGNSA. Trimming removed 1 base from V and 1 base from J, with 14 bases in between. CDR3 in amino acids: CASSLDTTGSAKNIQYF. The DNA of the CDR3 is TGTGCCAGCAGCTTAGATACTACGGGATCGGCCAAAAACATTCAGTACTTC.

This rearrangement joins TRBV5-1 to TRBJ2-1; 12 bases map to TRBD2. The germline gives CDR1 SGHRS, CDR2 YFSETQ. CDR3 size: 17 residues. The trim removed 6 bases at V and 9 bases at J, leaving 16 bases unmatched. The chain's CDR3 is CASNSANLAGGLREQFF. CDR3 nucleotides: TGCGCCAGCAATAGTGCGAATCTAGCGGGAGGGCTACGTGAGCAGTTCTTC.

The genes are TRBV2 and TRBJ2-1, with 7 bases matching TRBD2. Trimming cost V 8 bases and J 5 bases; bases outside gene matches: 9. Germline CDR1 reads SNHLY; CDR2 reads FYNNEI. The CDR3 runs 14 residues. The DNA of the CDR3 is TGTGCCAGCTTCTCTCTTGCGGGGGACAATGAGCAGTTCTTC. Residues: CASFSLAGDNEQFF.

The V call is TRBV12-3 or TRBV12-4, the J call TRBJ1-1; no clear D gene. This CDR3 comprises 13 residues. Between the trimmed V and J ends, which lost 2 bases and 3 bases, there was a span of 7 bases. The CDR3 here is CASSLRADTEAFF. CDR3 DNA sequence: TGTGCCAGCAGTTTACGGGCGGACACTGAAGCTTTCTTT.

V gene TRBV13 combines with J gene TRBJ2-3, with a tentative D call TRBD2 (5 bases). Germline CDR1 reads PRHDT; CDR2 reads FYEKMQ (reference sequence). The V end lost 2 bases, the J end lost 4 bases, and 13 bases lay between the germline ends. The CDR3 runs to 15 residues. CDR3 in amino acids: CASSLQGSPPDTQYF. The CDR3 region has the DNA TGTGCCAGCAGCTTACAAGGGAGCCCCCCAGATACGCAGTATTTT.